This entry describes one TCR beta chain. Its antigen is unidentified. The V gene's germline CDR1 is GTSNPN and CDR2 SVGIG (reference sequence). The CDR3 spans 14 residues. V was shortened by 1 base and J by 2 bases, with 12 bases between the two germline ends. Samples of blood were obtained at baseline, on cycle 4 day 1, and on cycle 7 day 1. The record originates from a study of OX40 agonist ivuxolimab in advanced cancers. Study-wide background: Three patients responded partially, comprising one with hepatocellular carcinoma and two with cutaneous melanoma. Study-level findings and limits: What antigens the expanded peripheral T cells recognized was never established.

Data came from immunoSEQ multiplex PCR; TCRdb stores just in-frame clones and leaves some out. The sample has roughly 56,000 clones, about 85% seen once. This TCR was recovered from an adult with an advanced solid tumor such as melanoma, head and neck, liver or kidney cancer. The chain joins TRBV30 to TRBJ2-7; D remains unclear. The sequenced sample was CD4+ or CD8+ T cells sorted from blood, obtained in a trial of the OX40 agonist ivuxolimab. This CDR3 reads CAWSGRLATYEQYF. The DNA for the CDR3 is TGTGCCTGGAGTGGCCGATTAGCTACCTACGAGCAGTACTTC.